A single sample gave rise to the 20 T cell receptor beta chains below, sequenced in a study of CD8 T cells in Susac syndrome. A quantity of about 0.5 to 1 ug RNA underwent reverse transcription using random hexamers. TCRdb processed the immunoSEQ multiplex PCR reads anew with MiXCR; each CDR3 protein has one entry. Altogether about 130,000 distinct CDR3 sequences are present, 95% being singletons, with the ten largest covering about 0.18%. Specimen: CD8+ T cells from PBMCs. The source is a human donor with Susac syndrome.

The sample holds one count of this clonotype. The CDR3 sequence is CASSYRDDSWLGYTF. CDR3 sequence (DNA): TGTGCCAGCAGTTACAGGGACGACAGTTGGTTGGGCTACACCTTC. V is TRBV12-3 or TRBV12-4 and J is TRBJ1-2; D perhaps matches TRBD1 (6 bases). The V end lost 4 bases, the J end lost 8 bases, and 20 bases lay between the germline ends. The length of the CDR3 is 15 residues.

The chain links TRBV29-1 to TRBJ2-1; TRBD2 agrees at 12 bases. This CDR3 comprises 15 residues. Germline loops: CDR1 SQVTM, CDR2 ANQGSEA. Trimming cost V 6 bases and J 6 bases; bases outside gene matches: 9. CDR3 in DNA: TGCAGCGTCTTAAAGGCTAGCGGGAGGGCCAATGAGCAGTTCTTC. It yields the protein CSVLKASGRANEQFF.

The chain recombines TRBV27 with TRBJ1-1; the D is unclear. V was shortened by 5 bases and J by 5 bases, with 12 bases between the two germline ends. The CDR3 is made up of 13 amino acids. The germline CDR1 and CDR2 sequences are MNHEY and SMNVEV (reference sequence). The CDR3 is CASSIYAGTEAFF. In DNA form, the CDR3 reads TGTGCCAGCAGTATCTACGCGGGAACTGAAGCTTTCTTT.

The chain combines TRBV28 with TRBJ1-5; maybe TRBD1 (6 bases). CDR3 size: 17 residues. Trimming removed 3 bases at V and 4 bases at J, with 19 bases between. Germline V gives CDR1 MDHEN, CDR2 SYDVKM. This CDR3 is CASSFPPPRDINQPQHF. CDR3 bases: TGTGCCAGCAGTTTTCCCCCCCCCAGGGACATTAATCAGCCCCAGCATTTT.

This sequence joins TRBV6-5 and TRBJ2-2, with no clear D. Germline lookup yields CDR1 MNHEY and CDR2 SVGAGI. This CDR3 spans 17 amino acids. V dropped 2 bases and J dropped 4 bases, with 17 bases sitting between them. The CDR3 DNA sequence: TGTGCCAGCAGTTACGGGTTATCCCTCGATGCCACCGGGGAGCTGTTTTTT. Its translation is CASSYGLSLDATGELFF.

This sequence joins TRBV6-6 and TRBJ2-2; D is ambiguous. Germline V gene lookup returns CDR1 MNHNY and CDR2 SVGAGI (reference sequence). The CDR3 loop spans 9 amino acids. Trimming shortened V by 10 bases and J by 8 bases, and 5 bases separated the two germline ends. CDR3 DNA: TGTGCCACCGGAGGGGAGCTGTTTTTT. Translated, it gives CATGGELFF.

The chain carries TRBV20-1 and TRBJ1-4; D possibly corresponds to TRBD1 (5 bases). The CDR3 is 14 amino acids. V was pared by 5 bases and J by 7 bases, with 17 bases between. Germline CDR1 DFQATT, CDR2 SNEGSKA (reference sequence). CDR3 loop: CSAGQVGGGEKLFF. DNA for the CDR3: TGCAGTGCTGGTCAGGTGGGCGGGGGTGAAAAACTGTTTTTT.

The gene calls are TRBV6-6 and TRBJ2-1; 10 positions agree with TRBD2. This CDR3 has 15 residues. CDR1 and CDR2 (germline): MNHNY, SVGAGI (reference sequence). J lost 6 bases, V lost 3 bases, and 5 bases had no gene match. The CDR3 sequence is CASSYSLAGGNEQFF. The CDR3 region has the DNA TGTGCCAGCAGTTATTCTTTAGCGGGAGGCAATGAGCAGTTCTTC.

The V and J genes are TRBV29-1 and TRBJ1-1, with D maybe TRBD1 (5 bases). With 8 bases removed from V and 4 bases from J, the gap between germline ends came to 17 bases. CDR3 length: 13 residues. CDR1 is SQVTM and CDR2 is ANQGSEA in the germline V gene. This chain's CDR3 is CSLGDELGTEAFF. In DNA form, the CDR3 reads TGCAGCCTGGGGGATGAGTTGGGCACTGAAGCTTTCTTT.

The chain recombines TRBV24-1 with TRBJ1-2, with TRBD1 matching 8 bases. The CDR3 is made up of 17 amino acids. V gave up 4 bases and J gave up 7 bases; unmatched junction bases: 16. CDR1 is KGHDR, CDR2 SFDVKD, per germline. The CDR3 sequence is CATSDSDRAFGVSGYTF. For the CDR3, the DNA is TGTGCCACCAGTGACTCGGACAGGGCGTTCGGTGTGTCTGGCTACACCTTC.

This chain uses TRBV5-1 with TRBJ1-4, with D perhaps matching TRBD1 (5 bases). This CDR3 region has 16 residues. Germline lookup yields CDR1 SGHRS and CDR2 YFSETQ. V dropped 0 bases and J dropped 8 bases, with 17 bases sitting between them. The CDR3 here is CASSLAEEGRREKLFF. The CDR3 DNA sequence: TGCGCCAGCAGCTTGGCCGAGGAGGGGCGCCGGGAAAAACTGTTTTTT.

CDR3 residues: CASSQDRLAGPDTQYF. DNA of the CDR3: TGTGCCAGCAGCCAAGATCGACTAGCGGGACCAGATACGCAGTATTTT. This chain connects TRBV4-2 to TRBJ2-3, with 11 bases matching TRBD2. The V segment lost 0 bases and the J segment 4 bases; nucleotides outside the gene matches: 3. There are 16 residues in the CDR3. Germline CDR1 and CDR2: LGHNA and YNFKEQ.

As concerns this clonotype: The junction departs from germline at one end; a sequencing error may be responsible. The chain combines TRBV4-1 with TRBJ2-1; 7 positions match TRBD2. The germline V gene has CDR1 MGHRA and CDR2 YSYEKL. This CDR3 comprises 12 residues. CDR3 protein: CASSQASSGKVF. Written as DNA, the CDR3 is TGCGCCAGCAGCCAAGCATCGAGCGGGAAAGTTTTC.

This chain links TRBV15 with TRBJ2-5, with D unresolved. The V end lost 3 bases, the J end lost 2 bases, and 7 bases lay between the germline ends. The CDR3 has 13 amino acids. CDR1 and CDR2 from the germline V gene are LNHNV and YYDKDF (reference sequence). This chain's CDR3 is CATSRRRQETQYF. The CDR3 region has the DNA TGTGCCACCAGCAGGAGAAGGCAAGAGACCCAGTACTTC.

V gene TRBV29-1 combines with J gene TRBJ1-2; 9 nucleotides line up with TRBD1. V dropped 6 bases and J dropped 6; count of bases not matched to a gene: 8. Germline V gene sequence: CDR1 SQVTM, CDR2 ANQGSEA. The CDR3 contains 13 residues. CDR3 amino acids: CSVSTGTGNGYTF. DNA for the CDR3: TGCAGCGTCTCCACCGGGACAGGGAATGGCTACACCTTC. Combining the CDR3 with reference TRBV29-1 and TRBJ1-2 gives the whole variable domain SAVISQKPSRDICQRGTSLTIQCQVDSQVTMMFWYRQQPGQSLTLIATANQGSEATYESGFVIDKFPISRPNLTFSTLTVSNMSPEDSSIYLCSVSTGTGNGYTFGSGTRLTVV.

The CDR3 DNA reads as TGTGCCAGCAGCTTAGGCAGGGTGGATACGCAGTATTTT. The encoded protein is CASSLGRVDTQYF. This rearrangement joins TRBV13 to TRBJ2-3; the D gene is possibly TRBD1 (5 bases). The CDR3 contains 13 residues. With 0 bases removed from V and 6 bases from J, the gap between germline ends came to 7 bases. The germline V gene has CDR1 PRHDT and CDR2 FYEKMQ (reference sequence).

This rearrangement joins TRBV20-1 to TRBJ2-7, with D maybe TRBD2 (5 bases). The CDR3 runs 13 residues. Germline loops: CDR1 DFQATT, CDR2 SNEGSKA (reference sequence). Between the trimmed V and J ends, which lost 4 bases and 5 bases, there was a span of 15 bases. The CDR3 region is CSATLVAGNEQYF. CDR3 coding DNA: TGCAGTGCTACACTAGTCGCTGGGAACGAGCAGTACTTC.

This clonotype was seen just once. Here the CDR3 reads CASSPLVASTEAFF. CDR3 in DNA: TGTGCCAGCAGTCCCTTGGTGGCTAGCACTGAAGCTTTCTTT. The chain couples TRBV28 to TRBJ1-1; D remains ambiguous. Germline V lookup: CDR1 MDHEN, CDR2 SYDVKM. The V and J ends lost 5 bases and 4 bases respectively, with 14 bases between them. The CDR3 extends over 14 amino acids.

The CDR3 protein is CASSLEGPARPNEQFF. The CDR3 nucleotides read TGTGCCAGCAGCCTCGAGGGGCCTGCTCGTCCCAATGAGCAGTTCTTC. The chain carries TRBV28 and TRBJ2-1; D possibly uses TRBD1 or TRBD2 (5 bases each). V was cut by 6 bases and J by 6 bases, with 21 bases left in between. Looked up from germline, CDR1 is MDHEN and CDR2 is SYDVKM. The CDR3 covers 16 residues. The complete variable domain, with remaining parts taken from reference TRBV28 and TRBJ2-1, reads DVKVTQSSRYLVKRTGEKVFLECVQDMDHENMFWYRQDPGLGLRLIYFSYDVKMKEKGDIPEGYSVSREKKERFSLILESASTNQTSMYLCASSLEGPARPNEQFFGPGTRLTVL.

This clonotype was picked up one time. The rearrangement links TRBV7-8 to TRBJ2-2, with TRBD2 matching over 12 bases. CDR1 and CDR2 (germline): SGHVS, FQNEAQ. V lost 3 bases and J lost 15; bases outside the gene matches: 8. This CDR3 is built from 14 residues. CDR3 in DNA: TGTGCCAGCAGCTTCTATGGACTAGCGGGATCGGTGTTTTTT. The encoded protein is CASSFYGLAGSVFF.